Shown below are 17 T cell receptor beta chains from a single sample sequenced in a study of T cell repertoires in cytomegalovirus infection. MiXCR was run by TCRdb on the reads, yielding one entry per CDR3 protein. The sample records hundreds of thousands of distinct CDR3 sequences, roughly 33% being singletons. These TCRs' antigens remain unknown. Sequencing was performed on cultured PBMCs, taken from culture after CMV antigen stimulation. The receptors originated from a human donor in good health (CMV status not recorded). Some clones in this sample may be carry-over from other donors' samples.

This clonotype was seen more than once but under ten times. V is TRBV7-2 and J is TRBJ2-7; TRBD2 might be the D (5 bases). The germline gives CDR1 SGHTA, CDR2 FQGNSA. The CDR3 length is 15 residues. Trimming stripped 4 bases from V and 5 bases from J, with 18 bases between. CDR3 nucleotide sequence: TGTGCCAGCAGCTCGGACTCCCCCTGGCGGGACGAGCAGTACTTC. Encoded protein: CASSSDSPWRDEQYF.

The V gene is TRBV28, the J gene TRBJ1-5; D gene ambiguous. The V end was cut by 1 base, the J end by 5 bases, with 3 bases between. The length of the CDR3 is 12 residues. Germline loops: CDR1 MDHEN, CDR2 SYDVKM. The CDR3 nucleotides read TGTGCCAGCAGTTTATTACATCAGCCCCAGCATTTT. Translating it yields CASSLLHQPQHF.

The table lists this clonotype with a few counts. V and J are TRBV7-8 and TRBJ2-1; TRBD2 aligns across 11 bases. The CDR3 loop spans 17 amino acids. Germline V gene lookup returns CDR1 SGHVS and CDR2 FQNEAQ. The ends lost 1 base at V and 3 bases at J; junction bases unmatched: 5. The CDR3 spells CASSLELAGANYNEQFF. CDR3 in DNA: TGTGCCAGCAGCTTAGAACTAGCGGGGGCCAACTACAATGAGCAGTTCTTC. Full variable domain (remainder filled in from reference TRBV7-8 and TRBJ2-1): GAGVSQSPRYKVAKRGQDVALRCDPISGHVSLFWYQQALGQGPEFLTYFQNEAQLDKSGLPSDRFFAERPEGSVSTLKIQRTQQEDSAVYLCASSLELAGANYNEQFFGPGTRLTVL.

This chain uses TRBV7-8 with TRBJ1-4; TRBD1 matches 8 bases. J gave up 4 bases and V 5 bases, and 6 bases lay outside the gene matches. This CDR3 has 15 amino acids. Germline CDR1 is SGHVS and CDR2 is FQNEAQ. CDR3 protein: CASSMTGALNEKLFF. Here the CDR3 DNA reads TGTGCCAGCAGCATGACAGGGGCGCTTAATGAAAAACTGTTTTTT.

The gene calls are TRBV27 and TRBJ1-6; D is possibly TRBD1 (5 bases). The CDR3 runs to 13 residues. The germline V and J ends were trimmed by 3 bases and 10 bases, with 10 bases remaining between them. Germline assignment: CDR1 MNHEY and CDR2 SMNVEV (reference sequence). CDR3 in DNA: TGTGCCAGCAGTTTTCCCCACAGGTCACCCCTCCACTTT. Its protein is CASSFPHRSPLHF.

A word on this clonotype: The germline gene is not matched at one end of the junction; a read error may be the cause. The rearrangement joins TRBV29-1 to TRBJ2-3; 10 bases map to TRBD1. The CDR3 totals 12 residues. The germline gives CDR1 SQVTM, CDR2 ANQGSEA. CDR3 nucleotides: TGCAGCGTCGAAGAAGGGGACAGGGGCCCGTATTTT. It yields the protein CSVEEGDRGPYF.

The rearrangement joins TRBV27 to TRBJ1-5, with no clear D. Germline assignment: CDR1 MNHEY and CDR2 SMNVEV (reference sequence). Trimming shortened V by 0 bases and J by 4 bases, and 13 bases separated the two germline ends. The CDR3 covers 16 residues. The CDR3 sequence is CASSLSFGSLNQPQHF. In nucleotides, the CDR3 is TGTGCCAGCAGTTTATCGTTCGGGTCCCTTAATCAGCCCCAGCATTTT.

This clonotype was observed at least ten times. The rearrangement joins TRBV7-8 to TRBJ2-5; 10 positions match TRBD2. The junction had 4 bases not matched to a gene; V was cut back by 4 bases and J by 2 bases. Germline V gene lookup returns CDR1 SGHVS and CDR2 FQNEAQ. This CDR3 comprises 15 residues. The CDR3 DNA follows: TGTGCCAGCAGCTCTCCGGGACTAGCGCAAGAGACCCAGTACTTC. Translated: CASSSPGLAQETQYF.

The chain is built from TRBV18 and TRBJ2-1; weak D call: TRBD2 (5 bases). The CDR3 loop spans 13 amino acids. Germline CDR1 and CDR2: KGHSH and LQKENI. Trimming shortened V by 8 bases and J by 8 bases, and 16 bases separated the two germline ends. CDR3 bases: TGTGCCAGCACCGGACTGCACGGAGATGAGCAGTTCTTC. Translation gives CASTGLHGDEQFF.

The rearrangement links TRBV7-2 to TRBJ1-4; D gene ambiguous. The germline V gene has CDR1 SGHTA and CDR2 FQGNSA. The V end was cut by 1 base, the J end by 5 bases, with 11 bases between. The CDR3 loop spans 15 amino acids. The CDR3 nucleotides are TGTGCCAGCAGCTTAGTCCCGGGCCCCAATGAAAAACTGTTTTTT. Its protein product is CASSLVPGPNEKLFF.

Ten or more counts support this clonotype. This sequence joins TRBV7-8 and TRBJ1-2, with 9 nucleotides matching TRBD1. Germline V CDR1 and CDR2: SGHVS, FQNEAQ. The length of the CDR3 is 14 residues. J gave up 5 bases and V 3 bases, and 4 bases lay outside the gene matches. The CDR3 here is CASSLSGTGYGYTF. The CDR3 DNA is TGTGCCAGCAGCTTGTCCGGGACAGGGTATGGCTACACCTTC.

This clonotype was counted between two and nine times. This rearrangement joins TRBV6-5 to TRBJ2-2, with 9 bases that match TRBD1. The CDR3 covers 17 residues. Germline CDR1 is MNHEY and CDR2 is SVGAGI. With 6 bases clipped from V and 1 base from J, the junction kept 9 bases outside the gene matches. The CDR3 coding sequence is TGTGCCAGCAGATCCCCCCACAGGGGGCGGAACACCGGGGAGCTGTTTTTT. It yields the protein CASRSPHRGRNTGELFF.

This chain uses TRBV10-3 with TRBJ1-1; D remains unclear. The CDR3 has 12 amino acids. Germline V gives CDR1 ENHRY, CDR2 SYGVKD. V dropped 1 base and J dropped 5 bases, with 5 bases sitting between them. The CDR3 protein is CAISEWGTEAFF. The CDR3, as DNA: TGTGCCATCAGTGAGTGGGGTACTGAAGCTTTCTTT.

This clonotype was seen a handful of times. This rearrangement joins TRBV12-3 or TRBV12-4 to TRBJ2-1; TRBD2 might be the D (7 bases). V gave up 7 bases and J gave up 5 bases, with 15 bases separating them. The CDR3 length is 14 residues. The CDR3 nucleotides are TGTGCCAGCAAGCGGAGGGGGGGAAACAATGAGCAGTTCTTC. Protein sequence: CASKRRGGNNEQFF.

This rearrangement joins TRBV28 to TRBJ2-3, with 7 bases fitting TRBD1. This CDR3 is 14 amino acids long. With V trimmed by 6 bases and J by 5 bases, 8 bases remained unmatched. Germline assignment: CDR1 MDHEN and CDR2 SYDVKM. The DNA for the CDR3 is TGTGCCAGCAGGCCGGTTCAGGGGGAAGATACGCAGTATTTT. This encodes CASRPVQGEDTQYF.

This clonotype was detected only a few times. This CDR3 reads CASSHTIQGQGQPQHF. The CDR3 nucleotides read TGTGCCAGCAGCCATACTATACAGGGACAGGGGCAGCCCCAGCATTTT. The chain employs TRBV7-6 and TRBJ1-5; 10 positions match TRBD1. CDR1 SGHVS and CDR2 FNYEAQ come from the germline V gene. Trimming took 5 bases from V and 7 from J; bases not matched to a gene: 11. This CDR3 spans 16 amino acids. The entire variable domain, with the rest obtained from reference TRBV7-6 and TRBJ1-5, is as follows: GAGVSQSPRYKVTKRGQDVALRCDPISGHVSLYWYRQALGQGPEFLTYFNYEAQQDKSGLPNDRFSAERPEGSISTLTIQRTEQRDSAMYRCASSHTIQGQGQPQHFGDGTRLSIL.

The gene calls are TRBV20-1 and TRBJ2-2; D not resolved. Trimming took 4 bases from V and 5 from J, leaving 8 bases between them. In germline, CDR1 is DFQATT, CDR2 SNEGSKA (reference sequence). This CDR3 has 12 amino acids. The CDR3 DNA sequence: TGCAGTGCTACCAGTAGAACCGGGGAGCTGTTTTTT. Protein product: CSATSRTGELFF.